Following are 7 T cell receptor beta chains from one sample sequenced in a study of read filtering for tumor transcriptome and immune sequencing. The library was built from about 370 ng RNA with molecular barcoded adaptors for alpha/delta and beta/gamma chains. Each CDR3 protein gets one entry after TCRdb re-called the reads with MiXCR. There are over 25,000 distinct CDR3 sequences in the sample; about 15% occur only once, and about 41% lies in the top ten. The sequenced material came from a population of CD138-negative cells sorted from bone marrow. These receptors all stem from a donor at least 40 years old with multiple myeloma.

J is TRBJ2-7 and V is TRBV4-2, with 7 bases aligning to TRBD2. Germline V gives CDR1 LGHNA, CDR2 YNFKEQ. The CDR3 has 15 amino acids. After removal of 1 base from V and 1 base from J, the junction contained 4 bases not matched to a gene. The CDR3 here is CASSQGRGLSYEQYF. The CDR3 nucleotides are TGTGCCAGCAGCCAAGGGCGGGGGTTGTCCTACGAGCAGTACTTC.

This clonotype came up many times. The J gene is TRBJ2-7, the V gene TRBV28, with TRBD2 identical over 12 bases. Germline lookup yields CDR1 MDHEN and CDR2 SYDVKM. CDR3 length equals 16 residues. With 4 bases clipped from V and 6 bases from J, the junction kept 10 bases outside the gene matches. As DNA, the CDR3 is TGTGCCAGCAGTTCGGCCGGGACTAGCGGGTGGCTCGAGCAGTACTTC. Its protein product is CASSSAGTSGWLEQYF. Supplemented by reference TRBV28 and TRBJ2-7, the full variable domain reads DVKVTQSSRYLVKRTGEKVFLECVQDMDHENMFWYRQDPGLGLRLIYFSYDVKMKEKGDIPEGYSVSREKKERFSLILESASTNQTSMYLCASSSAGTSGWLEQYFGPGTRLTVT.

This clonotype has ten or more counts. V usage is TRBV5-1 and J usage is TRBJ2-1, with 12 positions matching TRBD2. The ends lost 4 bases at V and 1 base at J; junction bases unmatched: 12. There are 19 residues in the CDR3. CDR1 and CDR2 (germline): SGHRS, YFSETQ. The CDR3 sequence is CASSQLGLAGGLSYNEQFF. The CDR3 DNA follows: TGCGCCAGCAGCCAACTCGGGCTAGCGGGAGGGTTGTCCTACAATGAGCAGTTCTTC.

This clonotype was seen only once. The missing conserved phenylalanine or tryptophan at the end of this CDR3 makes a read error likely. This chain's CDR3 is CAGSDSGTGDHNEQFL. Here the CDR3 DNA reads TGTGCCGGCAGTGACTCCGGGACAGGGGACCACAATGAGCAGTTCCTC. The chain uses TRBV6-4 and TRBJ2-1, with 10 bases fitting TRBD1. CDR1 is MRHNA and CDR2 is SNTAGT in the germline V gene. The CDR3 is 16 amino acids.

This clonotype was found many times. V usage is TRBV19 and J usage is TRBJ1-2; 8 bases agree with TRBD1. V gave up 5 bases and J gave up 3 bases; unmatched junction bases: 8. This CDR3 has 15 amino acids. Germline CDR1 and CDR2: LNHDA and SQIVND (reference sequence). The CDR3 region has the DNA TGTGCCAGTAGTCCACGGGACAGGTCGTACTATGGCTACACCTTC. This codes for CASSPRDRSYYGYTF.

This clonotype was seen a handful of times. The chain links TRBV6-2 or TRBV6-3 to TRBJ2-3, with 9 bases fitting TRBD1. Germline CDR1 reads MNHEY; CDR2 reads SVGEGT. The V segment lost 5 bases and the J segment 3 bases; nucleotides outside the gene matches: 9. This CDR3 comprises 16 residues. The CDR3 reads CASSSGQGTKTDTQYF. The CDR3, as DNA: TGTGCCAGCAGTAGTGGACAGGGGACGAAAACAGATACGCAGTATTTT.

This clonotype appeared many times. The V and J genes are TRBV7-8 and TRBJ1-5; D not certain. Per the germline V gene, CDR1 is SGHVS and CDR2 is FQNEAQ. This CDR3 has 17 amino acids. V was cut by 3 bases and J by 0 bases, with 15 bases left in between. The CDR3 reads CASSFIRDWGSNQPQHF. DNA of the CDR3: TGTGCCAGCAGCTTCATCCGGGATTGGGGTAGCAATCAGCCCCAGCATTTT.